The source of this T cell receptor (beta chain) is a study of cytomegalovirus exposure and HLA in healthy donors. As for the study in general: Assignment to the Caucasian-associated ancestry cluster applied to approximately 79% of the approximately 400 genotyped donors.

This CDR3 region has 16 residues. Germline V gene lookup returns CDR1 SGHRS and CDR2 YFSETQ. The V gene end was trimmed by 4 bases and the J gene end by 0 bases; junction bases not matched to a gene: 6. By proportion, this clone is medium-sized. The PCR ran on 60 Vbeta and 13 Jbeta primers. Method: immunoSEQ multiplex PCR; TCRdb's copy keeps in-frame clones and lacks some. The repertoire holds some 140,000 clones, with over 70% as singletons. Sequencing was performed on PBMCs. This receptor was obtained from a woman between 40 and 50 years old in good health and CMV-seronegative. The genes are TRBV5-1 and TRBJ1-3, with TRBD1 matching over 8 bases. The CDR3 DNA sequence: TGCGCCAGCAGCCCCCTCACAGGGGGCTCTGGAAACACCATATATTTT. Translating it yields CASSPLTGGSGNTIYF. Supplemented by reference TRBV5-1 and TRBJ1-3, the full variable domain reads KAGVTQTPRYLIKTRGQQVTLSCSPISGHRSVSWYQQTPGQGLQFLFEYFSETQRNKGNFPGRFSGRQFSNSRSEMNVSTLELGDSALYLCASSPLTGGSGNTIYFGEGSWLTVV.